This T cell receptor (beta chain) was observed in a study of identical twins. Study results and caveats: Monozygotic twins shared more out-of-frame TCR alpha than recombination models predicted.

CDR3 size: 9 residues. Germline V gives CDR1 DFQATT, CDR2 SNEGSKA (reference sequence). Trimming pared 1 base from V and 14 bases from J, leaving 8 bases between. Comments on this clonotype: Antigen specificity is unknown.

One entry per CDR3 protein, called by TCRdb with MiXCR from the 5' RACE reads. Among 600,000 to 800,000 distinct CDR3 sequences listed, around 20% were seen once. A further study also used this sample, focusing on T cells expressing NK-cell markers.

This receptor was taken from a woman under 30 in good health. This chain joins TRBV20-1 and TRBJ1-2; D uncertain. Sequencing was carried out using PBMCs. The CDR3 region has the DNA TGCAGTGCTAGAGGGCGATGGACCTTC. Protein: CSARGRWTF.